This TCR beta chain was obtained from a study of cytomegalovirus exposure and HLA in healthy donors. Study results and caveats: Association with HLA alleles at 0.05 false discovery rate was found for roughly 17,000 TCR beta sequences in a later analysis. Later, an analysis found that common viral pathogens appeared to be linked with several of the most significant clusters.

This CDR3 region has 15 residues. Germline CDR1 LGHNT, CDR2 FRNRAP. The V gene lost 3 bases and the J gene lost 7 bases, with 15 bases spanning the gap. Comments on this clone: The target antigen is unknown.

Researchers ran the PCR with 60 Vbeta and 13 Jbeta primers. Profiled with immunoSEQ multiplex PCR; TCRdb holds only in-frame clones, not every one. In the table there are 130,000 or so clones, over 70% of which are singletons. The sequencing input was PBMCs. V is TRBV12-5 and J is TRBJ2-2; possibly TRBD2 for D (5 bases). This receptor was identified in a woman in her thirties or forties in good health and CMV-seropositive. In nucleotides, the CDR3 is TGTGCTAGTGGTTTTTGGCTGCGAGAGGGCGGGGAGCTGTTTTTT. It encodes CASGFWLREGGELFF.